In its sample, the clone carrying this TCR beta chain was seen once. The germline gives CDR1 SGHTA, CDR2 FQGNSA. The CDR3 is 12 amino acids. J lost 4 bases, V lost 11 bases, and 2 bases had no gene match. The data stem from a study of blood T cell repertoires in COVID-19. As for the study in general: Researchers got acute and convalescent COVID-19 samples from the United States, Italy and Spain. T cells, B-cell-depleted T cells, or PBMCs provided the cDNA or gDNA that served as material.

The method was immunoSEQ multiplex PCR; TCRdb's version includes in-frame clones alone and lacks a portion of them. Of approximately 150,000 clones listed, approximately 81% were seen once; the top ten hold approximately 8%. Participants spanned ages about 18 to 95 years and resided in 20 to 30 US areas. Sequencing input: PBMCs or T cells enriched from blood (not recorded which). The V gene is TRBV7-2, the J gene TRBJ2-7, with 13 bases lining up with TRBD2. The clonotype originates from a woman between 50 and 59 years old who had recovered from COVID-19. The CDR3 loop is CAETSGGYEQYF. CDR3 nucleotide sequence: TGTGCCGAGACTAGCGGGGGGTACGAGCAGTACTTC. Based on the CDR3 plus reference TRBV7-2 and TRBJ2-7, the full variable domain is GAGVSQSPSNKVTEKGKDVELRCDPISGHTALYWYRQSLGQGLEFLIYFQGNSAPDKSGLPSDRFSAERTGGSVSTLTIQRTQQEDSAVYLCAETSGGYEQYFGPGTRLTVT.